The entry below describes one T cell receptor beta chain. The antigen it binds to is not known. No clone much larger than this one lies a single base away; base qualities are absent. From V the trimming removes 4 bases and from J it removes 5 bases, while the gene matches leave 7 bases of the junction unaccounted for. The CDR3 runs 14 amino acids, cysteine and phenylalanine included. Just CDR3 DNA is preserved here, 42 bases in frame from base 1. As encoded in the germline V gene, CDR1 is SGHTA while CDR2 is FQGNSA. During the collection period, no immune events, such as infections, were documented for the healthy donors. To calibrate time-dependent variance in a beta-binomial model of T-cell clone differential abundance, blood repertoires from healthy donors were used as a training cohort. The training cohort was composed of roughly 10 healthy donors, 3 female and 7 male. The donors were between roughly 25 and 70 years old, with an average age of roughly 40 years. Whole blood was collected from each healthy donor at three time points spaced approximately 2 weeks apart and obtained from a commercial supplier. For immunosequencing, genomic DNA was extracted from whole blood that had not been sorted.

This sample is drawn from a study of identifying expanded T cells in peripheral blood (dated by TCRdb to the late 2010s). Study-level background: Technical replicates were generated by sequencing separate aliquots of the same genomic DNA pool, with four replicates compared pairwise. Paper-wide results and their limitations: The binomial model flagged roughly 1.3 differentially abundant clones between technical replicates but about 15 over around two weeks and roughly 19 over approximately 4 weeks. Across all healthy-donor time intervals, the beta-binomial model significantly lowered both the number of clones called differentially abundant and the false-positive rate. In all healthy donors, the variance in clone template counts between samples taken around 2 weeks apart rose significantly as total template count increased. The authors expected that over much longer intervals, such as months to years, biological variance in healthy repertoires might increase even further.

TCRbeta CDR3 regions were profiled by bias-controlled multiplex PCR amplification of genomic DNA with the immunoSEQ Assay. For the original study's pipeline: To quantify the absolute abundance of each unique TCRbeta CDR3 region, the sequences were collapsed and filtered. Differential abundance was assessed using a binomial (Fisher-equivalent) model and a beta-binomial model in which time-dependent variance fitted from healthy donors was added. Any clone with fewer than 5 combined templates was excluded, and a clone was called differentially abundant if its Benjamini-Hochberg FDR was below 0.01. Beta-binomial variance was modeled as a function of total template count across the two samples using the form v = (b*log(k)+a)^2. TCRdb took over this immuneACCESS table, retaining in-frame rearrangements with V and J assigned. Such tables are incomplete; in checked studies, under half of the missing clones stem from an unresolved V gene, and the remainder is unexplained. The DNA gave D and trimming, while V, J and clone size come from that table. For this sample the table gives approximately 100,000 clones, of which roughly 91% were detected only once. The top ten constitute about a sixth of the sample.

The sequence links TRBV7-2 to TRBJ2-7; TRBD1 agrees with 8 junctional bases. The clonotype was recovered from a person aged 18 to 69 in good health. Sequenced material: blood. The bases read TGTGCCAGCAGCTCGCCGGACAGGGATGACGAGCAGTACTTC. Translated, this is CASSSPDRDDEQYF.